The T cell receptor (beta chain) described here comes from a study of identical twins. About this clonotype: Antigen specificity is unknown.

Study-wide results and limits: Conclusions came from cross-sectional statistical analysis, not from following the same donors. Insertions ran lower in abundant cord blood beta clonotypes, though not in memory repertoires. Invariant cells of the MAIT and iNKT types might have partly distorted the zero-insertion analyses.

V dropped 0 bases and J dropped 0 bases, with 8 bases sitting between them. The CDR3 length is 16 residues. Germline values: CDR1 LNHNV, CDR2 YYDKDF (reference sequence). A universal primer site came from template switching; cDNA carried unique molecular identifiers. MiXCR, applied by TCRdb to the 5' RACE reads, yields one record per CDR3 protein. The repertoire holds 1,800,000 or so distinct CDR3 sequences, with about 30% as singletons. The material sequenced was cord blood. The gene calls are TRBV15 and TRBJ2-2; D possibly corresponds to TRBD1 (5 bases). This TCR was sampled from a newborn girl in good health. CDR3 sequence: CATSRDGAPNTGELFF. CDR3 bases: TGTGCCACCAGCAGAGATGGGGCTCCGAACACCGGGGAGCTGTTTTTT. The full variable domain, its missing parts supplied by reference TRBV15 and TRBJ2-2, is DAMVIQNPRYQVTQFGKPVTLSCSQTLNHNVMYWYQQKSSQAPKLLFHYYDKDFNNEADTPDNFQSRRPNTSFCFLDIRSPGLGDTAMYLCATSRDGAPNTGELFFGEGSRLTVL.